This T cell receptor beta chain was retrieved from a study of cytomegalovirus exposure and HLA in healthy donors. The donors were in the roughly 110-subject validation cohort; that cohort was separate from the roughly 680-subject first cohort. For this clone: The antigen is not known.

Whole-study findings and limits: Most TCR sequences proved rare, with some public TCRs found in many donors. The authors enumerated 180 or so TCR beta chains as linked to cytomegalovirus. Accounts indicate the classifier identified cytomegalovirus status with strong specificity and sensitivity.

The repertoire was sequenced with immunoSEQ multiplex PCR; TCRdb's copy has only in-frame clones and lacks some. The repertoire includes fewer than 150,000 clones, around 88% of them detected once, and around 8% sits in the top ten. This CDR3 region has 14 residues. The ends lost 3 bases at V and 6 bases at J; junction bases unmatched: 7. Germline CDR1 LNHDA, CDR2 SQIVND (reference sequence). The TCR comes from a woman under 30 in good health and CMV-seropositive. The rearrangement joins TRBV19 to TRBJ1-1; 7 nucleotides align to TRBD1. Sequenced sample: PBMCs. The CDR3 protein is CASSILLGGPEAFF. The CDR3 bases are TGTGCCAGTAGTATCCTACTAGGGGGCCCTGAAGCTTTCTTT.